Below are 31 T cell receptor beta chains sequenced from a single sample in a study of blood T cell repertoires in COVID-19. TCRdb's copy holds only in-frame clones and misses some; the assay was immunoSEQ multiplex PCR. The table has tens of thousands of clones, 75% to 90% seen once; the top ten hold roughly 15%. The source material was peripheral blood. These receptors came from a human donor in a cohort sampled during active COVID-19.

This clone was found once. This sequence joins TRBV5-4 and TRBJ1-3; D ambiguous. V was trimmed by 1 base and J by 5 bases, leaving 7 bases between them. CDR3 length: 13 amino acids. Germline V gene lookup returns CDR1 SGHNT and CDR2 YYREEE (reference sequence). Here the CDR3 DNA reads TGTGCCAGCAGCTTGCCGGGGAGAAACACCATATATTTT. Its protein product is CASSLPGRNTIYF.

J is TRBJ2-5 and V is TRBV4-2, with a weak D call TRBD1 (5 bases). The CDR3 covers 15 residues. V shed 1 base and J shed 3 bases, with 12 bases lying between them. The germline V gene encodes CDR1 LGHNA and CDR2 YNFKEQ. Written as DNA, the CDR3 is TGTGCCAGCAGCCAAGTGGGCAGGGATGAAGAGACCCAGTACTTC. Residues: CASSQVGRDEETQYF.

This rearrangement joins TRBV19 to TRBJ1-2; 9 bases align to TRBD1. The CDR3 loop spans 13 amino acids. The V gene end was trimmed by 7 bases and the J gene end by 9 bases; junction bases not matched to a gene: 9. Germline CDR1 LNHDA, CDR2 SQIVND (reference sequence). CDR3 DNA: TGTGCCAGTACCACCCGGGACAGGGATAGCTACACCTTC. Translating it yields CASTTRDRDSYTF.

This clone was observed a single time. CDR3 sequence (DNA): TGTGCCAGTAGTGGGACAGGCCTAGGGTATGAAAAACTGTTTTTT. It encodes CASSGTGLGYEKLFF. The chain recombines TRBV19 with TRBJ1-4; TRBD1 aligns across 8 bases. V lost 5 bases, J lost 6 bases, and 8 bases stayed unmatched. Germline lookup yields CDR1 LNHDA and CDR2 SQIVND (reference sequence). The length of the CDR3 is 15 residues. The full variable domain, its missing parts supplied by reference TRBV19 and TRBJ1-4, is DGGITQSPKYLFRKEGQNVTLSCEQNLNHDAMYWYRQDPGQGLRLIYYSQIVNDFQKGDIAEGYSVSREKKESFPLTVTSAQKNPTAFYLCASSGTGLGYEKLFFGSGTQLSVL.

The chain couples TRBV18 to TRBJ1-5; D not resolved. Germline CDR1 KGHSH, CDR2 LQKENI. The germline V and J ends were trimmed by 6 bases and 5 bases, with 11 bases remaining between them. The CDR3 is 13 residues long. This CDR3 reads CASSPDSDQPQHF. CDR3 sequence (DNA): TGTGCCAGCTCCCCCGACTCGGATCAGCCCCAGCATTTT.

The rearrangement joins TRBV29-1 to TRBJ2-3; tentatively, D is TRBD2 (5 bases). V dropped 4 bases and J dropped 2 bases, with 7 bases sitting between them. The CDR3 runs to 12 residues. Germline CDR1 SQVTM, CDR2 ANQGSEA. In DNA, the CDR3 is TGCAGCGTTGGCGGGCCCACAGATACGCAGTATTTT. Residues: CSVGGPTDTQYF.

This chain connects TRBV27 to TRBJ1-6; 8 bases fit TRBD1. V shed 5 bases, J shed 10 bases, and the junction held 13 bases outside the gene matches. This CDR3 contains 16 residues. CDR1 and CDR2 from the germline V gene are MNHEY and SMNVEV (reference sequence). The CDR3 nucleotides read TGTGCCAGCAGTGGACGACAGGGGTGGTATGGATCACCCCTCCACTTT. Its translation is CASSGRQGWYGSPLHF.

The chain recombines TRBV9 with TRBJ1-4; 7 bases map to TRBD1. V was pared by 3 bases and J by 3 bases, with 5 bases of the junction left unmatched. There are 15 residues in the CDR3. Per germline, CDR1 SGDLS and CDR2 YYNGEE. This chain's CDR3 is CASSGEGTANEKLFF. DNA of the CDR3: TGTGCCAGCAGCGGGGAAGGGACAGCTAATGAAAAACTGTTTTTT.

This clone was observed a few times. This chain uses TRBV4-1 with TRBJ2-7, with 9 positions matching TRBD1. The CDR3 sequence is 16 residues long. Trimming at V came to 6 bases and at J to 0 bases, leaving 9 bases not matched to a gene. Germline V lookup: CDR1 MGHRA, CDR2 YSYEKL. The CDR3 spells CASSLERDRVSYEQYF. Written as DNA, the CDR3 is TGCGCCAGCAGTCTCGAGAGGGACAGGGTCTCCTACGAGCAGTACTTC.

The rearrangement uses TRBV7-2 and TRBJ1-1; D gene uncertain. Germline CDR1 is SGHTA and CDR2 is FQGNSA. V shed 1 base and J shed 1 base, with 10 bases lying between them. This CDR3 has 15 residues. CDR3 nucleotide sequence: TGTGCCAGCAGCTTAGGTGGAGGGAGGAACACTGAAGCTTTCTTT. It codes for CASSLGGGRNTEAFF.

The sample holds a few counts of this clone. The genes are TRBV6-4 and TRBJ1-1; D is undetermined. The CDR3 is made up of 13 amino acids. V was cut by 6 bases and J by 0 bases, with 8 bases left in between. CDR1 MRHNA and CDR2 SNTAGT come from the germline V gene. The chain's CDR3 is CASSQQLNTEAFF. DNA of the CDR3: TGTGCCAGCAGCCAACAGCTGAACACTGAAGCTTTCTTT.

The chain carries TRBV6-5 and TRBJ1-1; D remains unclear. Germline CDR1 reads MNHEY; CDR2 reads SVGAGI. The CDR3 spans 15 residues. With 0 bases removed from V and 5 bases from J, the gap between germline ends came to 13 bases. This CDR3 is CASSYSIEGWTEAFF. The CDR3 DNA sequence: TGTGCCAGCAGTTACTCGATAGAGGGATGGACTGAAGCTTTCTTT.

The V call is TRBV5-4, the J call TRBJ1-1; D call uncertain. Trimming took off 0 bases at V and 4 bases at J, with 16 bases between the two ends. The CDR3 runs to 16 residues. CDR1 SGHNT and CDR2 YYREEE come from the germline V gene (reference sequence). The CDR3 coding sequence is TGTGCCAGCAGCTTGGCCGGAAACCAAGGCGGCACTGAAGCTTTCTTT. This gives the protein CASSLAGNQGGTEAFF.

The gene calls are TRBV7-6 and TRBJ2-2; no definite D call. The CDR3 consists of 14 residues. Germline CDR1 reads SGHVS; CDR2 reads FNYEAQ. Trimming cost V 1 base and J 6 bases, with 9 bases left between them. Here the CDR3 reads CASSLVARSGELFF. The CDR3 DNA sequence: TGTGCCAGCAGCTTAGTTGCGAGGTCCGGGGAGCTGTTTTTT.

The chain carries TRBV5-4 and TRBJ1-4; D is uncertain. Trimming shortened V by 2 bases and J by 5 bases, and 4 bases separated the two germline ends. The CDR3 spans 12 residues. CDR1 is SGHNT, CDR2 YYREEE, per germline (reference sequence). DNA of the CDR3: TGTGCCAGCAGCTTCAGGAATGAAAAACTGTTTTTT. Translation: CASSFRNEKLFF.

The chain combines TRBV3-1 (or the pseudogene TRBV3-2) with TRBJ2-6; no clear D. This CDR3 is built from 15 residues. V lost 4 bases and J lost 0, with 7 bases in between. Germline lookup yields CDR1 LGHDT and CDR2 YNNKEL (reference sequence). Here the CDR3 reads CASSPSYSGANVLTF. For the CDR3, the DNA is TGTGCCAGCAGCCCCTCCTACTCTGGGGCCAACGTCCTGACTTTC.

The CDR3 DNA sequence: TGTGCCTGGAGGAATAGCGGGGGAAAAGATACGCAGTATTTT. Its translation: CAWRNSGGKDTQYF. The rearrangement joins TRBV30 to TRBJ2-3; 9 bases line up with TRBD2. With V trimmed by 3 bases and J by 5 bases, 6 bases remained unmatched. CDR1 and CDR2 (germline): GTSNPN, SVGIG (reference sequence). The CDR3 length is 14 residues.

The chain couples TRBV19 to TRBJ2-2; 7 nucleotides agree with TRBD1. Germline V gene sequence: CDR1 LNHDA, CDR2 SQIVND (reference sequence). This CDR3 has 16 residues. Unmatched junction bases numbered 2, after V lost 1 base and J lost 0 bases. In nucleotides, the CDR3 is TGTGCCAGTAGTATAGTGGGGACAGCGAACACCGGGGAGCTGTTTTTT. It translates to CASSIVGTANTGELFF.

The V and J genes are TRBV19 and TRBJ2-5; 7 nucleotides align to TRBD1. Germline CDR1 LNHDA, CDR2 SQIVND (reference sequence). The V and J ends lost 2 bases and 7 bases, in that order; junction bases with no gene match: 16. There are 17 residues in the CDR3. Here the CDR3 reads CASSIMVSGGPRGTQYF. The CDR3 DNA reads as TGTGCCAGTAGTATAATGGTATCAGGGGGACCAAGGGGGACCCAGTACTTC.

CDR3 sequence reads: CASSITGEGYNQPQHF. The DNA for the CDR3 is TGTGCCAGTAGTATTACAGGGGAAGGTTACAATCAGCCCCAGCATTTT. The J gene is TRBJ1-5, the V gene TRBV19; TRBD1 aligns across 7 bases. V was clipped by 3 bases and J by 3 bases; unmatched bases: 8. CDR1 is LNHDA, CDR2 SQIVND, per germline (reference sequence). CDR3 length equals 16 residues.

The rearrangement uses TRBV5-1 and TRBJ1-5; the match to TRBD1 covers 7 bases. The CDR3 is 14 residues long. Germline CDR1 SGHRS, CDR2 YFSETQ. Trimming cost V 4 bases and J 4 bases; bases outside gene matches: 5. The CDR3 spells CASSRTGGNQPQHF. CDR3 DNA: TGCGCCAGCAGCCGGACAGGAGGTAATCAGCCCCAGCATTTT. The full variable domain, with the rest looked up from reference TRBV5-1 and TRBJ1-5, is KAGVTQTPRYLIKTRGQQVTLSCSPISGHRSVSWYQQTPGQGLQFLFEYFSETQRNKGNFPGRFSGRQFSNSRSEMNVSTLELGDSALYLCASSRTGGNQPQHFGDGTRLSIL.

V and J are TRBV5-1 and TRBJ2-1, with 7 bases fitting TRBD1. Germline-derived CDR1 and CDR2 are SGHRS and YFSETQ. This CDR3 is built from 15 residues. The V segment lost 1 base and the J segment 5 bases; nucleotides outside the gene matches: 6. CDR3 amino acids: CASSLQGGAHNEQFF. CDR3 sequence (DNA): TGCGCCAGCAGCTTGCAAGGGGGCGCGCACAATGAGCAGTTCTTC.

The gene calls are TRBV6-5 and TRBJ2-1, with 10 bases fitting TRBD2. Germline V gene sequence: CDR1 MNHEY, CDR2 SVGAGI. Trimming removed 5 bases from V and 7 bases from J; junction bases left unmatched: 8. This CDR3 is 15 amino acids long. As DNA, the CDR3 is TGTGCCAGCAGTAGGAAGCGGGAGGGCCGAAATGAGCAGTTCTTC. Protein product: CASSRKREGRNEQFF.

The chain joins TRBV2 to TRBJ1-4, with a tentative D call TRBD1 (5 bases). V was cut by 8 bases and J by 8 bases, with 12 bases left in between. Germline loops: CDR1 SNHLY, CDR2 FYNNEI. This CDR3 comprises 12 residues. The CDR3 nucleotides are TGTGCCAGCGGAGGGACGGTCGAAAAACTGTTTTTT. It translates to CASGGTVEKLFF.

The chain carries TRBV3-1 (or the pseudogene TRBV3-2) and TRBJ1-6, with unresolved D. Trimming cost V 1 base and J 7 bases, with 11 bases left between them. The germline CDR1 and CDR2 sequences are LGHDT and YNNKEL (reference sequence). CDR3 length: 15 residues. CDR3 DNA: TGTGCCAGCAGCCAAGGGAACAGTGCCAATTCACCCCTCCACTTT. Translated, it gives CASSQGNSANSPLHF.

V usage is TRBV7-8 and J usage is TRBJ1-2; D perhaps matches TRBD1 (6 bases). CDR3 length equals 15 residues. In germline, CDR1 is SGHVS, CDR2 FQNEAQ. V gave up 0 bases and J gave up 5 bases, with 13 bases separating them. This CDR3 reads CASSLANRGAYGYTF. CDR3 bases: TGTGCCAGCAGCTTAGCGAATCGGGGGGCTTATGGCTACACCTTC.

The rearrangement links TRBV9 to TRBJ1-1; 7 positions match TRBD1. There are 16 residues in the CDR3. Losses at the gene ends were 5 bases for V and 3 bases for J; bases not matched to a gene: 13. CDR1 is SGDLS, CDR2 YYNGEE, per germline. This chain's CDR3 is CASSRTGTDYYTEAFF. The CDR3, as DNA: TGTGCCAGCAGTAGAACCGGGACAGACTATTACACTGAAGCTTTCTTT.

The V call is TRBV9, the J call TRBJ1-4; no definite D call. Trimming stripped 0 bases from V and 5 bases from J, with 11 bases between. Germline CDR1 and CDR2: SGDLS and YYNGEE. The CDR3 covers 15 residues. The CDR3 sequence: CASSVGAPSNEKLFF. CDR3 bases: TGTGCCAGCAGCGTAGGGGCTCCGTCCAATGAAAAACTGTTTTTT.

The count of this clone is one. This rearrangement joins TRBV18 to TRBJ1-1, with D perhaps TRBD1 (6 bases). V shed 8 bases and J shed 1 base, with 11 bases lying between them. The CDR3 has 13 amino acids. Germline V gene data show CDR1 as KGHSH and CDR2 as LQKENI. CDR3 sequence (DNA): TGTGCCAGCAAAGGACAGTCGAACACTGAAGCTTTCTTT. Translating it yields CASKGQSNTEAFF.

This chain links TRBV6-5 with TRBJ2-3; no firm D call. Germline V gene lookup returns CDR1 MNHEY and CDR2 SVGAGI. The CDR3 contains 12 residues. V dropped 5 bases and J dropped 4 bases, with 7 bases sitting between them. In nucleotides, the CDR3 is TGTGCCAGCAGTCCTACCTCAGATACGCAGTATTTT. Its protein is CASSPTSDTQYF.

The rearrangement links TRBV7-3 to TRBJ1-1; 7 bases are a match to TRBD1. With V trimmed by 6 bases and J by 7 bases, 8 bases remained unmatched. Germline values: CDR1 SGHTA, CDR2 FQGTGA. The CDR3 is 13 amino acids. This CDR3 reads CASSYQGGLEAFF. The CDR3 bases are TGTGCCAGCAGTTATCAGGGGGGCCTTGAAGCTTTCTTT. Full variable domain (outside the CDR3, taken from reference TRBV7-3 and TRBJ1-1): GAGVSQTPSNKVTEKGKYVELRCDPISGHTALYWYRQSLGQGPEFLIYFQGTGAADDSGLPNDRFFAVRPEGSVSTLKIQRTERGDSAVYLCASSYQGGLEAFFGQGTRLTVV.